The 12 T cell receptor beta chains presented below share a single source sample, sequenced in a study of CD8+CD57+ T cells in acquired aplastic anemia. Genomic DNA, serving as template, underwent TCR beta VDJ and CDR3 profiling. TCRdb recomputed calls from the reads with MiXCR, one row per CDR3 protein. The table lists about 41,000 distinct CDR3 sequences, over 55% of them singletons, with 59% in the top ten. In patients chosen for sequencing, flow cytometry had shown CD8+CD57+ cell expansion. Sequenced sample: sorted CD4+, CD8+, or CD8+CD57+ T cells (not recorded which) from PBMCs. These receptors were taken from a human donor with aplastic anemia.

This clonotype was observed once. This may be a read error: a much more frequent sequence differs by one nucleotide. The gene calls are TRBV6-4 and TRBJ1-2; no definite D call. This CDR3 contains 10 residues. CDR1 and CDR2 from the germline V gene are MRHNA and SNTAGT. CDR3 nucleotides: TGTGCCAGCAGTGTTGCTGGCTACATCTTC. Protein product: CASSVAGYIF.

This clonotype was observed many times. This chain uses TRBV25-1 with TRBJ1-4, with TRBD1 identical over 9 bases. CDR1 MGHDK and CDR2 SYGVNS come from the germline V gene. V was pared by 1 base and J by 6 bases, with 0 bases of the junction left unmatched. The CDR3 has 14 amino acids. The chain's CDR3 is CASSEWDRDEKLFF. In DNA form, the CDR3 reads TGTGCCAGCAGTGAATGGGACAGGGATGAAAAACTGTTTTTT.

The rearrangement joins TRBV15 to TRBJ2-7; TRBD2 might be the D (6 bases). Germline CDR1 and CDR2: LNHNV and YYDKDF (reference sequence). With 3 bases removed from V and 5 bases from J, the gap between germline ends came to 17 bases. This CDR3 spans 15 amino acids. The CDR3 bases are TGTGCCACCAGCAGTGCCTCGGGGGTATTCAACGAGCAGTACTTC. Translation gives CATSSASGVFNEQYF.

This clonotype was detected only a few times. A much bigger clone sits one base away, suggesting this may be a read error. The chain couples TRBV12-3 or TRBV12-4 to TRBJ2-1, with 9 bases aligning to TRBD1. J lost 5 bases, V lost 10 bases, and 9 bases had no gene match. This CDR3 contains 14 residues. The CDR3 reads CAIIGDRADNEQFF. The DNA of the CDR3 is TGTGCCATCATCGGGGACAGGGCGGACAATGAGCAGTTCTTC.

The CDR3, as DNA: TGTGCCAGCAGGGACAGGGCGACGGGGGGCTACACCTTC. Its protein product is CASRDRATGGYTF. The rearrangement joins TRBV2 to TRBJ1-2; TRBD1 matches 8 bases. Germline V gives CDR1 SNHLY, CDR2 FYNNEI. V trimming: 6 bases; J trimming: 8 bases; junction bases outside the gene matches: 8. The CDR3 is 13 residues long.

The chain combines TRBV29-1 with TRBJ2-7; possibly TRBD2 for D (6 bases). Per the germline V gene, CDR1 is SQVTM and CDR2 is ANQGSEA. CDR3 length: 12 amino acids. The V end was cut by 7 bases, the J end by 6 bases, with 16 bases between. CDR3 bases: TGCAGCGCGGGGGATCTCGCCTTCGAGCAGTACTTC. This gives the protein CSAGDLAFEQYF.

Turning to this clonotype: The limits of the CDR3 on the DNA are not certain, so only TCRdb's listed CDR3 is given. The rearrangement joins TRBV24-1 to TRBJ1-6. The CDR3 is 21 residues long, counting both termini. CDR1 is KGHDR and CDR2 is SFDVKD in the germline V gene. The CDR3 loop reads CATSDFCASSVVDSPISPLHF.

For this clonotype: One junction end disagrees with the germline gene, perhaps due to a read error. The chain has TRBV10-3 and TRBJ2-7; either TRBD1 or TRBD2 may fit D (5 bases each). The V gene's germline CDR1 is ENHRY and CDR2 SYGVKD. The CDR3 loop spans 15 amino acids. The DNA for the CDR3 is TGTGCCATCAGTGAGCCGGAGGACACAAACTACGTGCAGTACTTC. This sequence encodes CAISEPEDTNYVQYF.

This chain uses TRBV2 with TRBJ2-7, with no clear D. Germline CDR1 SNHLY, CDR2 FYNNEI. This CDR3 region has 13 residues. Trimming stripped 8 bases from V and 8 bases from J, with 19 bases between. CDR3 loop: CASAPMASGQQYF. The DNA for the CDR3 is TGTGCCAGCGCCCCAATGGCGTCTGGGCAGCAGTACTTC. Using reference TRBV2 and TRBJ2-7 for the parts outside the CDR3, the full variable domain is EPEVTQTPSHQVTQMGQEVILRCVPISNHLYFYWYRQILGQKVEFLVSFYNNEISEKSEIFDDQFSVERPDGSNFTLKIRSTKLEDSAMYFCASAPMASGQQYFGPGTRLTVT.

This clonotype has a handful of counts. It may be a read error: a sequence one base away is much more abundant. The rearrangement joins TRBV2 to TRBJ1-1, with TRBD1 as a possible D gene (6 bases). In germline, CDR1 is SNHLY, CDR2 FYNNEI. The CDR3 runs 16 residues. V was clipped by 8 bases and J by 6 bases, with 25 bases between them. Here the CDR3 DNA reads TGTGCCAGCGCTGACGGGGAGGTTGGTGAGGGGGCTGAAGCTTTCTTT. Residues: CASADGEVGEGAEAFF.

The chain recombines TRBV19 with TRBJ1-2, with a tentative D call TRBD1 (5 bases). The germline CDR1 and CDR2 sequences are LNHDA and SQIVND (reference sequence). V was pared by 5 bases and J by 2 bases, with 15 bases between. The CDR3 covers 15 residues. In DNA, the CDR3 is TGTGCCAGTAGTGGGGCAGCCTCATTAAACTATGGCTACACCTTC. Translated: CASSGAASLNYGYTF. Together with reference TRBV19 and TRBJ1-2, the CDR3 gives the full variable domain: DGGITQSPKYLFRKEGQNVTLSCEQNLNHDAMYWYRQDPGQGLRLIYYSQIVNDFQKGDIAEGYSVSREKKESFPLTVTSAQKNPTAFYLCASSGAASLNYGYTFGSGTRLTVV.

For this clonotype: This sequence may be a read error, since a much larger clone differs from it by one base. This chain links TRBV28 with TRBJ2-3; 9 bases map to TRBD2. This CDR3 contains 15 residues. Germline lookup yields CDR1 MDHEN and CDR2 SYDVKM. V lost 5 bases to trimming and J lost 4 bases; unmatched junction nucleotides: 7. CDR3 coding DNA: TGTGCCAGCAGTACCGGGACTAGCTGGCCAGATACGCAGTATTTT. As protein: CASSTGTSWPDTQYF.